This T cell receptor (beta chain) was found in a study of T cell responses to AZD1222 COVID-19 vaccine. Using immunoSEQ multiplex PCR, the repertoire was profiled, and TCRdb retains in-frame clones only, with some absent. The top ten hold roughly 1.6% of the sample, which has about 84,000 clones, nearly 90% seen once. This clone showed up just a few times. The source material was peripheral blood, sampled on day 0 of AZD1222 vaccination. This clonotype was obtained from an adult in good health.

The CDR3 nucleotides read TGTGCCAGCAGCTCCCGCCTATCGGGGGTTGGAAACACCATATATTTT. This gives the protein CASSSRLSGVGNTIYF. The rearrangement joins TRBV7-2 to TRBJ1-3; perhaps TRBD1 as D (5 bases). V shed 4 bases and J shed 3 bases, with 16 bases lying between them. CDR3 length: 16 residues. Per germline, CDR1 SGHTA and CDR2 FQGNSA.